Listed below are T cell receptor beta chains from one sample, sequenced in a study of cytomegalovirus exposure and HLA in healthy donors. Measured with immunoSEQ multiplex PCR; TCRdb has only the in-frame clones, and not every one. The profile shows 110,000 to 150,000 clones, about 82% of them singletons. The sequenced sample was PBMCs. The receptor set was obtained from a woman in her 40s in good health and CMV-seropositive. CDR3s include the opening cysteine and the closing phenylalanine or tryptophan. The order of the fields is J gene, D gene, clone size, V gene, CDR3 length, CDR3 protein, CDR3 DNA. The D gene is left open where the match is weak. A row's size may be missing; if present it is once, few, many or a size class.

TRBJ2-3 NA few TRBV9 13 CASMGRGTDTQYF TGTGCCAGCATGGGCAGGGGAACAGATACGCAGTATTTT
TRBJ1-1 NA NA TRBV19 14 CASSSRPPGTEAFF TGTGCCAGTAGTAGTCGGCCCCCGGGGACTGAAGCTTTCTTT
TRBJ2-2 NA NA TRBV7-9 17 CASSPGLRYINTGELFF TGTGCCAGCAGCCCTGGACTACGTTATATAAACACCGGGGAGCTGTTTTTT
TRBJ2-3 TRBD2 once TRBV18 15 CASSLAGGSTDTQYF TGTGCCAGCTCCCTAGCGGGGGGTAGCACAGATACGCAGTATTTT
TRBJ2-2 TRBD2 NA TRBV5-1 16 CASSLGAGGRTGELFF TGCGCCAGCAGCTTGGGAGCGGGAGGGCGGACCGGGGAGCTGTTTTTT
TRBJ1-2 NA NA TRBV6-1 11 CASREISGYTF TGTGCCAGCAGGGAAATTTCAGGCTACACCTTC
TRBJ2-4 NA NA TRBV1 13 CTSSRGGLAAQYF TGCACCAGCAGCCGGGGTGGACTAGCGGCTCAGTACTTC
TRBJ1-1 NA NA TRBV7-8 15 CASSLSRGVYTEAFF TGTGCCAGCAGCTTATCCAGGGGAGTGTACACTGAAGCTTTCTTT
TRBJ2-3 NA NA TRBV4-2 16 CASSQEGGRGQDTQYF TGTGCCAGCAGCCAAGAGGGTGGGCGGGGGCAAGATACGCAGTATTTT
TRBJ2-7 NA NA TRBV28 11 CASSADTTQYF TGTGCCAGCAGTGCGGACACTACACAGTACTTC
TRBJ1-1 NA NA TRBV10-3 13 CAISIDRNTEAFF TGTGCCATCAGTATCGACAGGAACACTGAAGCTTTCTTT
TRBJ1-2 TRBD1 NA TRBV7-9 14 CASSRGTANYGYTF TGTGCCAGCAGCAGAGGGACAGCCAACTATGGCTACACCTTC
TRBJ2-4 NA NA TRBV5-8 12 CASSFGMSFQYF TGTGCCAGCAGCTTCGGGATGTCTTTTCAGTACTTC
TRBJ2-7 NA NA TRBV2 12 CASSALNNEQYF TGTGCCAGCAGTGCGCTCAACAACGAGCAGTACTTC
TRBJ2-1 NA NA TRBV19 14 CASSIPGVGDEQFF TGTGCCAGTAGTATTCCGGGGGTCGGGGATGAGCAGTTCTTC
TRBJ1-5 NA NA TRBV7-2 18 CASSSREGGIYRNQPQHF TGTGCCAGCAGCTCCCGCGAGGGCGGCATATATCGCAATCAGCCCCAGCATTTT
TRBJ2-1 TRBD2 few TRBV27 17 CASSLSSGTSGRAIQFF TGTGCCAGCAGTTTATCATCCGGGACTAGCGGGAGGGCCATTCAGTTCTTC